Listed below are T cell receptor beta chains from one sample, sequenced in a study of T cell clonotyping in hematopoietic cell transplantation. TCRdb's copy holds only in-frame clones and misses some; the assay was immunoSEQ multiplex PCR. The sample has some 2,000 clones, about four fifths seen once. The sample consisted of peripheral blood mononuclear cells, taken 30 days after allogeneic stem cell transplant. The receptors shown here come from a male patient between 50 and 60 years old who had an allogeneic stem cell transplant from an unrelated donor, so the T cells may come from the graft donor. Some clones in this sample may be carry-over from other donors' samples. The CDR3 runs from the conserved cysteine through the conserved F or W. A D gene is named only where the DNA matches it firmly. Only part of the rows carry a size: once, few, many, or a class if the clone is expanded.

. . TRBJ1-2 TRBV2 TGTGCCAGCAGTGTTGCAGGCATGTTAGCTAACTATGGCTACACCTTC CASSVAGMLANYGYTF
. . TRBJ1-2 TRBV13 TGTGCCAGCAGTGAATGGGCGGGCTATGGCTACACCTTC CASSEWAGYGYTF
once . TRBJ1-1 TRBV30 TGTGCCTGGAGTGTACTCGCTGAAGCTTTCTTT CAWSVLAEAFF
. TRBD2 TRBJ2-1 TRBV7-9 TGTGCCAGCAGCTTAGCCCTAGGACTAGCCAATGAGCAGTTCTTC CASSLALGLANEQFF
. . TRBJ1-1 TRBV7-2 TGTGCCAGCAGCTTAGGCAGGGATGAAGCTTTCTTT CASSLGRDEAFF
large . TRBJ2-1 TRBV27 TGTGCCAGCAGTTCCGGGGGAGTCTCCTACAATGAGCAGTTCTTC CASSSGGVSYNEQFF
. . TRBJ1-2 TRBV4-3 TGCGCCAGCAGCCAAGAGTTTCATAACTATGGCTACACCTTC CASSQEFHNYGYTF
few TRBD1 TRBJ1-6 TRBV19 TGTGCCAGTAGGCTACTCTCACAGGGGGGGAATTCACCCCTCCACTTT CASRLLSQGGNSPLHF
. . TRBJ1-6 TRBV7-2 TGTGCCAGCAGCTTAGCTCTACAGGGCTCCTATAATTCACCCCTCCACTTT CASSLALQGSYNSPLHF
large . TRBJ1-5 TRBV11-2 TGTGCCAGCAGTCTAGGGGGGAATAGCAATCAGCCCCAGCATTTT CASSLGGNSNQPQHF
. TRBD1 TRBJ1-2 TRBV9 TGTGCCAGCAGCGCGGGAGGGACAGGGGAGGGGGGCATCTATGGCTACACCTTC CASSAGGTGEGGIYGYTF
. . TRBJ2-7 TRBV30 TGTGCCGCGGACGGTGAGCTCTCCTACGAGCAGTACTTC CAADGELSYEQYF
once TRBD1 TRBJ2-7 TRBV5-1 TGCGCCAGCAGCTTGGGAGGGACAGGGGCCTACGAGCAGTACTTC CASSLGGTGAYEQYF
. . TRBJ1-2 TRBV11-2 TGTGCCAGCAGCTTAGATTCGGGAGTTAACTATGGCTACACCTTC CASSLDSGVNYGYTF
. . TRBJ2-1 TRBV6-5 TGTGCCAGCAGTCGATCGCCCGTCTACAATGAGCAGTTCTTC CASSRSPVYNEQFF
. TRBD2 TRBJ2-1 TRBV4-2 TGTGCCAGCAGCCAAGATTCCGGGGGGGGGTACAATGAGCAGTTCTTC CASSQDSGGGYNEQFF